This T cell receptor (beta chain) emerged from a study of beta chain features in type 1 diabetes. General study findings and limits: For Type 1 diabetes patients, all four CD4+ subsets carried TCRB CDR3s that were moderately but significantly shorter. Naive, central memory and Treg TCRB repertoires appeared more alike in patients than in healthy donors.

V trimming: 5 bases; J trimming: 4 bases; junction bases outside the gene matches: 8. Germline CDR1 is SGHAT and CDR2 is FQNNGV. The CDR3 covers 15 residues. Isolated RNA was reverse transcribed in full, so expressed TCRB transcripts were sequenced. TCRdb's copy holds only in-frame clones and misses some; the assay was immunoSEQ multiplex PCR. Seen here are some 640,000 clones, around 15% observed once, and the top ten hold just under 0.04%. This clone was found a few times. Its antigen is undetermined. The material sequenced was naive CD4+ T cells from blood. The rearrangement uses TRBV11-2 and TRBJ2-3; TRBD2 matches at 8 bases. This TCR came from a man younger than 30 with type 1 diabetes. CDR3 region: CASSPSGSIADTQYF. The CDR3 region has the DNA TGTGCCAGCAGCCCCAGCGGGAGCATCGCAGATACGCAGTATTTT. The full variable domain, its missing parts supplied by reference TRBV11-2 and TRBJ2-3, is EAGVAQSPRYKIIEKRQSVAFWCNPISGHATLYWYQQILGQGPKLLIQFQNNGVVDDSQLPKDRFSAERLKGVDSTLKIQPAKLEDSAVYLCASSPSGSIADTQYFGPGTRLTVL.